A selection of T cell receptor beta chains follows, all from one sample in a study of blood T cell repertoires in COVID-19. The repertoire was sequenced with immunoSEQ multiplex PCR; TCRdb's copy has only in-frame clones and lacks some. The repertoire holds about 200,000 clones, around nine tenths seen once, with about a sixth in the top ten. The sequenced sample was peripheral blood. All receptors derive from a man aged 45-65 years with COVID-19, enrolled during active disease. Each CDR3 is given with its conserved first and last residue. D genes are given only for firm matches. The listing skips clone size in some rows; elsewhere it reads once, few, many or a size class.

J gene: TRBJ2-5
V gene: TRBV11-2
clone size: NA
D gene: TRBD1
CDR3 protein: CASSLGDRGAETQYF
CDR3 DNA: TGTGCCAGCAGCTTAGGGGACAGGGGGGCGGAGACCCAGTACTTC

J gene: TRBJ1-2
V gene: TRBV7-9
clone size: NA
D gene: TRBD1
CDR3 protein: CASNPGQGNYGYTF
CDR3 DNA: TGTGCCAGTAACCCGGGACAGGGGAACTATGGCTACACCTTC

J gene: TRBJ1-2
V gene: TRBV9
clone size: NA
D gene: NA
CDR3 protein: CASSAEGDTGGYTF
CDR3 DNA: TGTGCCAGCAGCGCGGAGGGAGATACGGGGGGCTACACCTTC

J gene: TRBJ2-1
V gene: TRBV19
clone size: many
D gene: TRBD2
CDR3 protein: CASSTRTSGSGNEQFF
CDR3 DNA: TGTGCCAGTAGTACCCGAACTAGCGGGAGTGGCAATGAGCAGTTCTTC

J gene: TRBJ2-7
V gene: TRBV2
clone size: NA
D gene: TRBD2
CDR3 protein: CASTPREGGIPYEQYF
CDR3 DNA: TGTGCCAGCACCCCCAGGGAGGGTGGGATCCCCTACGAGCAGTACTTC

J gene: TRBJ2-1
V gene: TRBV18
clone size: NA
D gene: TRBD1
CDR3 protein: CASTRDRGTDYNEQFF
CDR3 DNA: TGTGCCAGCACCCGGGACAGGGGAACGGACTACAATGAGCAGTTCTTC

J gene: TRBJ2-3
V gene: TRBV11-2
clone size: NA
D gene: NA
CDR3 protein: CASSLNVQGTDTQYF
CDR3 DNA: TGTGCCAGCAGCTTAAATGTGCAGGGCACAGATACGCAGTATTTT

J gene: TRBJ2-7
V gene: TRBV28
clone size: NA
D gene: NA
CDR3 protein: CASSFNGGEQYF
CDR3 DNA: TGTGCCAGCAGTTTCAACGGGGGCGAGCAGTACTTC

J gene: TRBJ2-4
V gene: TRBV7-9
clone size: NA
D gene: NA
CDR3 protein: CASSSSGIAKNIQYF
CDR3 DNA: TGTGCCAGCAGCTCCTCAGGGATAGCCAAAAACATTCAGTACTTC

J gene: TRBJ1-2
V gene: TRBV5-1
clone size: once
D gene: TRBD1
CDR3 protein: CASSPSGTGPIRGYTF
CDR3 DNA: TGCGCCAGCAGCCCCTCCGGGACAGGGCCTATTCGGGGCTACACCTTC

J gene: TRBJ1-5
V gene: TRBV27
clone size: NA
D gene: TRBD1
CDR3 protein: CASSLSKVAGQGQPQHF
CDR3 DNA: TGTGCCAGCAGTTTATCGAAAGTGGCGGGACAGGGGCAGCCCCAGCATTTT

J gene: TRBJ2-1
V gene: TRBV7-6
clone size: NA
D gene: TRBD1
CDR3 protein: CASTLQGQVGSEQFF
CDR3 DNA: TGTGCCAGCACCCTACAGGGACAGGTTGGCTCGGAGCAGTTCTTC